A selection of T cell receptor beta chains follows, all from one sample in a study of cytotoxic CD8 clonotypes in ibrutinib-treated CLL. Repertoires were generated with immunoSEQ multiplex PCR, while TCRdb's copy carries only in-frame clones and drops some. This sample yields about 200,000 clones, of which 70% are seen a single time; about 6.2% belongs to the top ten. The sample here was PBMCs, taken after 12 months of ibrutinib treatment. The receptors were sampled from a human donor with chronic lymphocytic leukemia. The CDR3 runs from the conserved cysteine through the conserved F or W. The order of the fields is D gene, clone size, J gene, V gene, CDR3 protein, CDR3 DNA. D genes are given only for firm matches. Not all rows give a size; the values are once, few, many and, for expanded clones, a class.

d_call: TRBD2; clone_size: .; j_call: TRBJ2-3; v_call: TRBV30; cdr3_aa: CAWSEGGRAFADTQYF; cdr3_nt: TGTGCCTGGAGTGAGGGCGGGAGGGCCTTCGCAGATACGCAGTATTTT
d_call: .; clone_size: few; j_call: TRBJ1-5; v_call: TRBV7-9; cdr3_aa: CASSLAQVNQPQHF; cdr3_nt: TGTGCCAGCAGCTTAGCACAGGTTAATCAGCCCCAGCATTTT
d_call: TRBD2; clone_size: .; j_call: TRBJ2-3; v_call: TRBV9; cdr3_aa: CASSVGLADTDTQYF; cdr3_nt: TGTGCCAGCAGCGTAGGACTAGCGGACACAGATACGCAGTATTTT
d_call: .; clone_size: .; j_call: TRBJ2-7; v_call: TRBV27; cdr3_aa: CASSWAESYEQYF; cdr3_nt: TGTGCCAGCAGTTGGGCAGAATCCTACGAGCAGTACTTC
d_call: TRBD2; clone_size: .; j_call: TRBJ2-1; v_call: TRBV9; cdr3_aa: CASSLNQGTSGGRLNEQFF; cdr3_nt: TGTGCCAGCAGCCTAAATCAAGGGACTAGCGGGGGCCGTCTCAATGAGCAGTTCTTC
d_call: .; clone_size: .; j_call: TRBJ2-7; v_call: TRBV30; cdr3_aa: CAWLFRYEQYF; cdr3_nt: TGTGCCTGGCTATTCAGGTACGAGCAGTACTTC
d_call: .; clone_size: few; j_call: TRBJ1-2; v_call: TRBV6-5; cdr3_aa: CASRPQGVYGYTF; cdr3_nt: TGTGCCAGCAGACCGCAGGGAGTCTATGGCTACACCTTC
d_call: TRBD1; clone_size: .; j_call: TRBJ1-3; v_call: TRBV28; cdr3_aa: CASSGPTGPSGNTIYF; cdr3_nt: TGTGCCAGCAGTGGACCGACAGGGCCTTCAGGAAACACCATATATTTT
d_call: .; clone_size: .; j_call: TRBJ2-5; v_call: TRBV27; cdr3_aa: CARETGTQYF; cdr3_nt: TGTGCCAGAGAGACAGGGACCCAGTACTTC
d_call: TRBD1; clone_size: .; j_call: TRBJ1-4; v_call: TRBV18; cdr3_aa: CASSWDREEKLFF; cdr3_nt: TGTGCCAGCTCCTGGGACAGGGAGGAAAAACTGTTTTTT
d_call: TRBD1; clone_size: many; j_call: TRBJ1-2; v_call: TRBV28; cdr3_aa: CASSFLQGYGYTF; cdr3_nt: TGTGCCAGCAGTTTTCTACAGGGGTATGGCTACACCTTC
d_call: .; clone_size: .; j_call: TRBJ1-1; v_call: TRBV5-8; cdr3_aa: CASSLWVAGTEAFF; cdr3_nt: TGTGCCAGCAGCTTGTGGGTCGCCGGGACCGAAGCTTTCTTT
d_call: .; clone_size: .; j_call: TRBJ1-5; v_call: TRBV30; cdr3_aa: CAWTVGGQPQHF; cdr3_nt: TGTGCCTGGACAGTTGGGGGCCAGCCCCAGCATTTT
d_call: .; clone_size: .; j_call: TRBJ1-6; v_call: TRBV7-9; cdr3_aa: CASSFTSSPLHF; cdr3_nt: TGTGCCAGCAGCTTCACAAGTTCGCCCCTCCACTTT
d_call: .; clone_size: .; j_call: TRBJ1-1; v_call: TRBV18; cdr3_aa: CASSLDRNTEAFF; cdr3_nt: TGTGCCAGCTCACTTGACAGGAACACTGAAGCTTTCTTT
d_call: .; clone_size: .; j_call: TRBJ1-4; v_call: TRBV30; cdr3_aa: CAWSEGGLPATNEKLFF; cdr3_nt: TGTGCCTGGAGTGAGGGAGGGTTGCCCGCAACTAATGAAAAACTGTTTTTT
d_call: .; clone_size: many; j_call: TRBJ1-1; v_call: TRBV7-9; cdr3_aa: CASSQRSTVNTEAFF; cdr3_nt: TGTGCCAGCAGCCAAAGATCGACAGTGAACACTGAAGCTTTCTTT
d_call: .; clone_size: .; j_call: TRBJ1-2; v_call: TRBV30; cdr3_aa: CAWTGPTNYGYTF; cdr3_nt: TGTGCCTGGACAGGGCCCACTAACTATGGCTACACCTTC
d_call: TRBD1; clone_size: .; j_call: TRBJ1-6; v_call: TRBV6-5; cdr3_aa: CASSNEGAGSPLHF; cdr3_nt: TGTGCCAGCAGCAACGAGGGGGCCGGGTCACCCCTCCACTTT
d_call: .; clone_size: .; j_call: TRBJ2-2; v_call: TRBV30; cdr3_aa: CAWGSSRTGELFF; cdr3_nt: TGTGCCTGGGGGTCTAGCCGGACCGGGGAGCTGTTTTTT
d_call: TRBD2; clone_size: once; j_call: TRBJ2-1; v_call: TRBV6-6; cdr3_aa: CASGGTRYNEQFF; cdr3_nt: TGTGCCAGCGGGGGGACTAGATATAATGAGCAGTTCTTC
d_call: TRBD2; clone_size: .; j_call: TRBJ2-7; v_call: TRBV5-1; cdr3_aa: CASSSLFGRDYEQYF; cdr3_nt: TGCGCCAGCAGCTCCCTTTTCGGGAGGGACTACGAGCAGTACTTC
d_call: TRBD2; clone_size: .; j_call: TRBJ2-1; v_call: TRBV6-6; cdr3_aa: CASGSAGGTYNEQFF; cdr3_nt: TGTGCCAGCGGGTCGGCGGGAGGGACCTACAATGAGCAGTTCTTC
d_call: TRBD1; clone_size: .; j_call: TRBJ2-1; v_call: TRBV7-9; cdr3_aa: CASSPTGVFSYNEQFF; cdr3_nt: TGTGCCAGCAGCCCGACAGGGGTCTTCTCCTACAATGAGCAGTTCTTC
d_call: .; clone_size: .; j_call: TRBJ2-1; v_call: TRBV7-9; cdr3_aa: CASNWQGQNEQFF; cdr3_nt: TGTGCCAGCAATTGGCAGGGCCAAAATGAGCAGTTCTTC
d_call: .; clone_size: .; j_call: TRBJ2-7; v_call: TRBV7-9; cdr3_aa: CASSAARQAVGEQYF; cdr3_nt: TGTGCCAGCAGCGCAGCCCGACAGGCCGTTGGTGAGCAGTACTTC
d_call: .; clone_size: .; j_call: TRBJ1-2; v_call: TRBV19; cdr3_aa: CASSSRGYGYTF; cdr3_nt: TGTGCCAGTAGTTCAAGGGGCTATGGCTACACCTTC
d_call: .; clone_size: .; j_call: TRBJ1-5; v_call: TRBV5-1; cdr3_aa: CASSLSGSTGLANQPQHF; cdr3_nt: TGCGCCAGCAGCTTGTCGGGCTCCACAGGGTTGGCAAACCAGCCCCAGCATTTT
d_call: .; clone_size: .; j_call: TRBJ1-2; v_call: TRBV30; cdr3_aa: CAWSVVGQNYGYTF; cdr3_nt: TGTGCCTGGAGTGTTGTCGGTCAAAACTATGGCTACACCTTC
d_call: .; clone_size: .; j_call: TRBJ1-2; v_call: TRBV6-5; cdr3_aa: CASSSVNSNGYTF; cdr3_nt: TGTGCCAGCAGTTCAGTGAACTCTAATGGCTACACCTTC
d_call: TRBD2; clone_size: few; j_call: TRBJ2-5; v_call: TRBV5-4; cdr3_aa: CASSPEGRDGETQYF; cdr3_nt: TGTGCCAGCAGCCCGGAAGGGAGGGATGGGGAGACCCAGTACTTC
d_call: TRBD1; clone_size: .; j_call: TRBJ1-1; v_call: TRBV30; cdr3_aa: CAWRQGGPPNTEAFF; cdr3_nt: TGTGCCTGGAGACAGGGGGGGCCCCCGAACACTGAAGCTTTCTTT
d_call: .; clone_size: few; j_call: TRBJ1-5; v_call: TRBV20-1; cdr3_aa: CSASNNQPQHF; cdr3_nt: TGCAGTGCTAGTAACAATCAGCCCCAGCATTTT
d_call: TRBD2; clone_size: .; j_call: TRBJ2-5; v_call: TRBV7-2; cdr3_aa: CASSPGTSRETQYF; cdr3_nt: TGTGCCAGCAGCCCCGGGACTAGTAGGGAGACCCAGTACTTC
d_call: .; clone_size: .; j_call: TRBJ2-7; v_call: TRBV15; cdr3_aa: CATSTSISYEQYF; cdr3_nt: TGTGCCACCAGCACTTCCATCTCCTACGAGCAGTACTTC
d_call: TRBD1; clone_size: few; j_call: TRBJ1-1; v_call: TRBV4-2; cdr3_aa: CASSRDRNTEAFF; cdr3_nt: TGTGCCAGCAGCCGGGACAGGAACACTGAAGCTTTCTTT
d_call: TRBD1; clone_size: .; j_call: TRBJ1-3; v_call: TRBV5-4; cdr3_aa: CASSFRDRGSGNTIYF; cdr3_nt: TGTGCCAGCAGCTTCCGGGACAGGGGGTCTGGAAACACCATATATTTT
d_call: TRBD2; clone_size: .; j_call: TRBJ2-7; v_call: TRBV18; cdr3_aa: CASSPPGLGYEQYF; cdr3_nt: TGTGCCAGCTCGCCTCCGGGACTAGGCTACGAGCAGTACTTC
d_call: TRBD1; clone_size: .; j_call: TRBJ1-2; v_call: TRBV5-1; cdr3_aa: CASSFGDSYGYTF; cdr3_nt: TGCGCCAGCAGCTTCGGGGACAGCTATGGCTACACCTTC
d_call: TRBD1; clone_size: few; j_call: TRBJ2-5; v_call: TRBV7-6; cdr3_aa: CASSLRDSQETQYF; cdr3_nt: TGTGCCAGCAGCTTAAGGGACAGCCAAGAGACCCAGTACTTC
d_call: TRBD1; clone_size: .; j_call: TRBJ1-1; v_call: TRBV7-2; cdr3_aa: CASSLGQGSTEAFF; cdr3_nt: TGTGCCAGCAGCCTGGGACAGGGATCGACTGAAGCTTTCTTT
d_call: .; clone_size: .; j_call: TRBJ1-1; v_call: TRBV25-1; cdr3_aa: CASSDPGGSVSAFF; cdr3_nt: TGTGCCAGCAGTGACCCCGGAGGGTCAGTCTCAGCTTTCTTT
d_call: .; clone_size: .; j_call: TRBJ1-6; v_call: TRBV10-1; cdr3_aa: CASSLPNSPLHF; cdr3_nt: TGCGCCAGCAGTTTACCTAATTCACCCCTCCACTTT
d_call: TRBD1; clone_size: .; j_call: TRBJ1-5; v_call: TRBV30; cdr3_aa: CAWSLLTGVNQPQHF; cdr3_nt: TGTGCCTGGAGCTTACTTACAGGGGTCAATCAGCCCCAGCATTTT
d_call: .; clone_size: .; j_call: TRBJ1-2; v_call: TRBV30; cdr3_aa: CAWRAAGAVYRGYTF; cdr3_nt: TGTGCCTGGAGGGCGGCAGGGGCTGTTTATAGGGGCTACACCTTC
d_call: .; clone_size: .; j_call: TRBJ1-3; v_call: TRBV5-1; cdr3_aa: CASSLTTARDTIYF; cdr3_nt: TGCGCCAGCAGCTTGACGACAGCCCGAGACACCATATATTTT
d_call: .; clone_size: .; j_call: TRBJ2-2; v_call: TRBV4-3; cdr3_aa: CASSQVVQGLRGELFF; cdr3_nt: TGCGCCAGCAGCCAAGTTGTACAGGGTCTAAGAGGGGAGCTGTTTTTT
d_call: TRBD1; clone_size: few; j_call: TRBJ1-5; v_call: TRBV18; cdr3_aa: CASSPPGGTQHF; cdr3_nt: TGTGCCAGCTCACCCCCAGGGGGGACCCAGCATTTT
d_call: TRBD2; clone_size: .; j_call: TRBJ2-3; v_call: TRBV5-6; cdr3_aa: CASSLERKGAGGNTQYF; cdr3_nt: TGTGCCAGCAGCTTGGAGAGAAAAGGAGCGGGAGGCAATACGCAGTATTTT
d_call: .; clone_size: few; j_call: TRBJ1-6; v_call: TRBV5-6; cdr3_aa: CASSLGRANSPLHF; cdr3_nt: TGTGCCAGCAGCTTGGGCAGGGCTAATTCACCCCTCCACTTT
d_call: TRBD2; clone_size: .; j_call: TRBJ2-1; v_call: TRBV6-5; cdr3_aa: CATYSGTSYNEQFF; cdr3_nt: TGTGCCACCTATAGCGGGACGTCCTACAATGAGCAGTTCTTC
d_call: .; clone_size: .; j_call: TRBJ1-1; v_call: TRBV19; cdr3_aa: CASSIRGARGDTEAFF; cdr3_nt: TGTGCCAGTAGTATTAGAGGGGCGCGGGGTGACACTGAAGCTTTCTTT
d_call: TRBD1; clone_size: .; j_call: TRBJ2-2; v_call: TRBV12-5; cdr3_aa: CASGLIQGALLTGELFF; cdr3_nt: TGTGCTAGTGGTTTGATCCAGGGGGCGCTTTTAACCGGGGAGCTGTTTTTT
d_call: .; clone_size: .; j_call: TRBJ1-6; v_call: TRBV27; cdr3_aa: CASSGSYNSPLHF; cdr3_nt: TGTGCCAGCAGTGGCTCCTATAATTCACCCCTCCACTTT
d_call: .; clone_size: .; j_call: TRBJ2-3; v_call: TRBV5-1; cdr3_aa: CASSPGTSTDTQYF; cdr3_nt: TGCGCCAGCAGCCCCGGGACCTCCACAGATACGCAGTATTTT
d_call: TRBD1; clone_size: .; j_call: TRBJ2-7; v_call: TRBV5-1; cdr3_aa: CASSVSGQTYEQYF; cdr3_nt: TGCGCCAGCAGCGTTTCGGGACAGACCTACGAGCAGTACTTC
d_call: TRBD2; clone_size: .; j_call: TRBJ2-3; v_call: TRBV25-1; cdr3_aa: CASSGWRETDTQYF; cdr3_nt: TGTGCCAGCAGTGGTTGGCGGGAGACAGATACGCAGTATTTT
d_call: TRBD2; clone_size: .; j_call: TRBJ2-3; v_call: TRBV11-2; cdr3_aa: CASSSQPAGVVDTQYF; cdr3_nt: TGTGCCAGCAGCTCACAACCAGCGGGAGTGGTAGATACGCAGTATTTT
d_call: TRBD2; clone_size: .; j_call: TRBJ2-7; v_call: TRBV5-5; cdr3_aa: CASSFSSGRPYEQYF; cdr3_nt: TGTGCCAGCAGCTTTTCTAGCGGGAGACCCTACGAGCAGTACTTC